Sequencing of this T cell receptor beta chain was carried out in a study of T cells after yellow fever vaccination. Overall study findings and caveats: Clonotypes appearing in both CD4 and CD8 compartments existed, and their share was small. Most primary-vaccination clones recurred post-booster (approximately 96% CD4, over 70% CD8).

V lost 3 bases to trimming and J lost 6 bases, with 18 bases between them. The CDR3 is made up of 15 amino acids. Germline loops: CDR1 ENHRY, CDR2 SYGVKD. 5'RACE template switching produced TCR cDNA carrying a universal primer site and UMIs. TCRdb redid the calling of the 5' RACE reads with MiXCR, one entry per CDR3 protein. The sample records a few hundred thousand distinct CDR3 sequences, under 14% being singletons. Of note for this clonotype: The antigen is undetermined.

This TCR was sampled from a man between 18 and 35 years old who received the YFV17D yellow fever vaccine. The starting material was PBMCs, obtained on the day of the first yellow fever vaccination. The V and J genes are TRBV10-3 and TRBJ2-7; tentatively, D is TRBD1 or TRBD2 (6 bases each). CDR3 protein: CAISDPGRGGGEQYV. DNA of the CDR3: TGTGCCATCAGTGACCCCGGCAGGGGAGGTGGCGAGCAGTACGTC.